These T cell receptor beta chains were read from a single sample in a study of T cells after posttransplantation cyclophosphamide. Assay used: immunoSEQ multiplex PCR; TCRdb lists only in-frame clones, some missing. Counted here are more than 15,000 clones, roughly 87% occurring once; the ten biggest clones make up approximately 3.5%. The material sequenced was PBMCs, taken after an allogeneic stem cell transplant with a calcineurin inhibitor and methotrexate. The receptors were gathered from a male patient aged 50 to 59 who received an allogeneic stem cell transplant from an unrelated donor, was CMV-positive, and had chronic GVHD only. Some of the T cells might come from the graft donor. CDR3s include the opening cysteine and the closing phenylalanine or tryptophan. A D gene is named only where the DNA matches it firmly. Not every row has a clone size; where given, it reads once, few, many or a size class.

v_gene: TRBV4-1
j_gene: TRBJ2-5
abundance: NA
d_gene: NA
CDR3aa: CASSPGLNQETQYF
CDR3nt: TGCGCCAGCAGCCCCGGACTAAACCAAGAGACCCAGTACTTC

v_gene: TRBV27
j_gene: TRBJ2-1
abundance: NA
d_gene: TRBD1
CDR3aa: CASSDRGWGEQFF
CDR3nt: TGTGCCAGCAGTGACAGGGGCTGGGGTGAGCAGTTCTTC

v_gene: TRBV5-4
j_gene: TRBJ2-7
abundance: NA
d_gene: NA
CDR3aa: CASSPTGSLYEQYF
CDR3nt: TGTGCCAGCAGCCCTACAGGGTCTCTCTACGAGCAGTACTTC

v_gene: TRBV6-5
j_gene: TRBJ2-7
abundance: NA
d_gene: NA
CDR3aa: CASRPTDRNEQYF
CDR3nt: TGTGCCAGCAGACCTACAGACAGGAACGAGCAGTACTTC

v_gene: TRBV9
j_gene: TRBJ2-1
abundance: NA
d_gene: NA
CDR3aa: CASSVRTTIYNEQFF
CDR3nt: TGTGCCAGCAGCGTAAGGACTACTATTTACAATGAGCAGTTCTTC

v_gene: TRBV5-8
j_gene: TRBJ2-6
abundance: NA
d_gene: TRBD1
CDR3aa: CASSLRDRVFGANVLTF
CDR3nt: TGTGCCAGCAGCTTGAGGGACAGGGTGTTCGGGGCCAACGTCCTGACTTTC

v_gene: TRBV6-4
j_gene: TRBJ2-7
abundance: NA
d_gene: TRBD1
CDR3aa: CASSPTGGYEQYF
CDR3nt: TGTGCCAGCAGCCCGACAGGGGGCTACGAGCAGTACTTC

v_gene: TRBV19
j_gene: TRBJ2-2
abundance: NA
d_gene: TRBD2
CDR3aa: CASSIGRGLIRELFF
CDR3nt: TGTGCCAGTAGTATAGGGCGGGGACTAATCCGGGAGCTGTTTTTT

v_gene: TRBV2
j_gene: TRBJ2-3
abundance: once
d_gene: TRBD2
CDR3aa: CASSGTSRLAGDTQYF
CDR3nt: TGTGCCAGCAGTGGGACTAGCAGATTAGCAGGGGATACGCAGTATTTT

v_gene: TRBV7-2
j_gene: TRBJ2-2
abundance: few
d_gene: TRBD1
CDR3aa: CASSGTGTALNTGELFF
CDR3nt: TGTGCCAGCAGCGGAACCGGGACAGCCCTGAACACCGGGGAGCTGTTTTTT

v_gene: TRBV28
j_gene: TRBJ2-2
abundance: NA
d_gene: TRBD1
CDR3aa: CASSLTHRGTNTGELFF
CDR3nt: TGTGCCAGCAGTTTAACTCACAGGGGGACGAACACCGGGGAGCTGTTTTTT

v_gene: TRBV29-1
j_gene: TRBJ2-1
abundance: NA
d_gene: NA
CDR3aa: CSDPPGNEQFF
CDR3nt: TGCAGCGACCCACCCGGGAATGAGCAGTTCTTC

v_gene: TRBV19
j_gene: TRBJ1-5
abundance: NA
d_gene: NA
CDR3aa: CASSPRLNYIRNQPQHF
CDR3nt: TGTGCCAGTAGTCCCAGGCTAAATTATATCAGGAATCAGCCCCAGCATTTT

v_gene: TRBV6-6
j_gene: TRBJ1-1
abundance: NA
d_gene: TRBD1
CDR3aa: CASRPLRDRDTEAFF
CDR3nt: TGTGCCAGCAGGCCCTTAAGGGACAGAGACACTGAAGCTTTCTTT

v_gene: TRBV27
j_gene: TRBJ2-4
abundance: NA
d_gene: TRBD1
CDR3aa: CASSLTGPKNIQYF
CDR3nt: TGTGCCAGCAGCCTGACAGGGCCCAAAAACATTCAGTACTTC

v_gene: TRBV19
j_gene: TRBJ1-2
abundance: few
d_gene: NA
CDR3aa: CASKGDGYTF
CDR3nt: TGTGCCAGTAAGGGGGATGGCTACACCTTC

v_gene: TRBV28
j_gene: TRBJ1-4
abundance: NA
d_gene: NA
CDR3aa: CASSLDSSNEKLFF
CDR3nt: TGTGCCAGCAGTCTCGACAGTAGTAATGAAAAACTGTTTTTT

v_gene: TRBV7-9
j_gene: TRBJ2-3
abundance: once
d_gene: NA
CDR3aa: CASSLLRVGSLDTQYF
CDR3nt: TGTGCCAGCAGCTTACTCAGGGTAGGGTCGTTAGATACGCAGTATTTT

v_gene: TRBV18
j_gene: TRBJ2-5
abundance: NA
d_gene: NA
CDR3aa: CASSPPSGLETQYF
CDR3nt: TGTGCCAGCTCACCACCTTCTGGGCTAGAGACCCAGTACTTC

v_gene: TRBV28
j_gene: TRBJ1-5
abundance: NA
d_gene: NA
CDR3aa: CASSFPGWYQPQHF
CDR3nt: TGTGCCAGCAGTTTTCCGGGGTGGTATCAGCCCCAGCATTTT

v_gene: TRBV7-3
j_gene: TRBJ2-1
abundance: NA
d_gene: NA
CDR3aa: CASSLTTPGEQFF
CDR3nt: TGTGCCAGCAGCTTAACAACCCCGGGTGAGCAGTTCTTC

v_gene: TRBV19
j_gene: TRBJ2-1
abundance: NA
d_gene: TRBD2
CDR3aa: CASSLIAGSYNEQFF
CDR3nt: TGTGCCAGTAGTCTCATAGCGGGTTCCTACAATGAGCAGTTCTTC

v_gene: TRBV7-2
j_gene: TRBJ2-7
abundance: NA
d_gene: TRBD2
CDR3aa: CASRTSGTAEQYF
CDR3nt: TGTGCCAGCAGGACTAGCGGGACAGCCGAGCAGTACTTC

v_gene: TRBV7-9
j_gene: TRBJ1-5
abundance: NA
d_gene: TRBD1
CDR3aa: CASSLGQGGQPQHF
CDR3nt: TGTGCCAGCAGCTTAGGACAGGGAGGTCAGCCCCAGCATTTT

v_gene: TRBV6-5
j_gene: TRBJ1-2
abundance: once
d_gene: NA
CDR3aa: CASSYSSGNGYTF
CDR3nt: TGTGCCAGCAGTTACTCGAGCGGGAATGGCTACACCTTC

v_gene: TRBV5-1
j_gene: TRBJ2-1
abundance: NA
d_gene: TRBD1
CDR3aa: CASSRDRAHNEQFF
CDR3nt: TGCGCCAGCAGCCGGGACAGGGCACACAATGAGCAGTTCTTC

v_gene: TRBV7-8
j_gene: TRBJ2-5
abundance: NA
d_gene: TRBD2
CDR3aa: CASSPGLAGGSETQYF
CDR3nt: TGTGCCAGCAGCCCAGGTCTAGCGGGAGGCTCCGAGACCCAGTACTTC

v_gene: TRBV18
j_gene: TRBJ2-2
abundance: NA
d_gene: TRBD1
CDR3aa: CASSLRQGAVGELFF
CDR3nt: TGTGCCAGCTCACTACGACAGGGGGCTGTCGGGGAGCTGTTTTTT

v_gene: TRBV28
j_gene: TRBJ2-1
abundance: NA
d_gene: NA
CDR3aa: CASSLSLNHEQFF
CDR3nt: TGTGCCAGCAGTTTAAGCTTAAATCATGAGCAGTTCTTC

v_gene: TRBV7-8
j_gene: TRBJ1-1
abundance: NA
d_gene: TRBD1
CDR3aa: CASSLGQGATMNTEAFF
CDR3nt: TGTGCCAGCAGCTTAGGCCAGGGGGCAACCATGAACACTGAAGCTTTCTTT

v_gene: TRBV4-1
j_gene: TRBJ2-2
abundance: NA
d_gene: TRBD2
CDR3aa: CASGGSTGGKGTGELFF
CDR3nt: TGCGCCAGCGGGGGTTCGACGGGGGGGAAGGGCACCGGGGAGCTGTTTTTT

v_gene: TRBV27
j_gene: TRBJ2-5
abundance: NA
d_gene: NA
CDR3aa: CASSPFDGEETQYF
CDR3nt: TGTGCCAGCAGTCCGTTCGACGGGGAAGAGACCCAGTACTTC

v_gene: TRBV9
j_gene: TRBJ2-2
abundance: NA
d_gene: NA
CDR3aa: CASSPYSSTGGELFF
CDR3nt: TGTGCCAGCAGCCCTTACTCTAGCACCGGCGGGGAGCTGTTTTTT

v_gene: TRBV5-4
j_gene: TRBJ2-2
abundance: NA
d_gene: TRBD2
CDR3aa: CASSLGGLGTSVIGELFF
CDR3nt: TGTGCCAGCAGCTTGGGGGGGTTGGGGACTAGCGTCATCGGGGAGCTGTTTTTT

v_gene: TRBV9
j_gene: TRBJ1-2
abundance: NA
d_gene: NA
CDR3aa: CASSVGPDSYGYTF
CDR3nt: TGTGCCAGCAGCGTAGGGCCAGATTCATATGGCTACACCTTC

v_gene: TRBV15
j_gene: TRBJ2-1
abundance: medium-sized
d_gene: TRBD1
CDR3aa: CATSPVDRRSFDEQFF
CDR3nt: TGTGCCACCAGCCCCGTGGACAGGAGGAGTTTCGATGAGCAGTTCTTC

v_gene: TRBV11-3
j_gene: TRBJ1-1
abundance: NA
d_gene: NA
CDR3aa: CASSLAGVYTEAFF
CDR3nt: TGTGCCAGCAGCTTAGCCGGAGTTTACACTGAAGCTTTCTTT

v_gene: TRBV4-2
j_gene: TRBJ2-5
abundance: NA
d_gene: NA
CDR3aa: CASSQGLGLETQYF
CDR3nt: TGTGCCAGCAGCCAAGGTCTGGGACTTGAGACCCAGTACTTC

v_gene: TRBV27
j_gene: TRBJ2-1
abundance: NA
d_gene: TRBD2
CDR3aa: CASSSLAGGGGNEQFF
CDR3nt: TGTGCCAGCAGCTCGTTAGCGGGAGGGGGGGGGAATGAGCAGTTCTTC

v_gene: TRBV5-6
j_gene: TRBJ2-5
abundance: NA
d_gene: TRBD1
CDR3aa: CASSLEAWDSKKTQYF
CDR3nt: TGTGCCAGCAGCTTGGAAGCATGGGACAGTAAAAAGACCCAGTACTTC

v_gene: TRBV28
j_gene: TRBJ1-5
abundance: NA
d_gene: NA
CDR3aa: CASSLQGSAQHF
CDR3nt: TGTGCCAGCAGTTTACAGGGTTCGGCCCAGCATTTT

v_gene: TRBV6-6
j_gene: TRBJ1-1
abundance: NA
d_gene: NA
CDR3aa: CASSSRQNTEAFF
CDR3nt: TGTGCCAGCAGTTCAAGACAGAACACTGAAGCTTTCTTT

v_gene: TRBV5-6
j_gene: TRBJ2-7
abundance: few
d_gene: NA
CDR3aa: CASSLWTGGFSYEQYF
CDR3nt: TGTGCCAGCAGCCTTTGGACAGGAGGGTTCTCCTACGAGCAGTACTTC

v_gene: TRBV2
j_gene: TRBJ2-1
abundance: medium-sized
d_gene: NA
CDR3aa: CASSDLKIAPGGFVAFF
CDR3nt: TGTGCCAGCAGCGACCTCAAGATAGCGCCTGGAGGTTTTGTCGCGTTCTTC

v_gene: TRBV28
j_gene: TRBJ2-7
abundance: once
d_gene: NA
CDR3aa: CASSSPPRYYEQYF
CDR3nt: TGTGCCAGCAGTTCCCCCCCCCGGTACTACGAGCAGTACTTC

v_gene: TRBV15
j_gene: TRBJ2-3
abundance: NA
d_gene: TRBD1
CDR3aa: CATSRGTGGFSGTDTQYF
CDR3nt: TGTGCCACCAGCAGAGGGACAGGGGGTTTTTCGGGCACAGATACGCAGTATTTT

v_gene: TRBV4-3
j_gene: TRBJ1-2
abundance: NA
d_gene: NA
CDR3aa: CASSQARMEGYGYTF
CDR3nt: TGCGCCAGCAGCCAGGCTCGAATGGAGGGCTATGGCTACACCTTC

v_gene: TRBV9
j_gene: TRBJ2-3
abundance: NA
d_gene: TRBD2
CDR3aa: CASSASGSTDTQYF
CDR3nt: TGTGCCAGCAGCGCTAGCGGGAGCACAGATACGCAGTATTTT

v_gene: TRBV7-8
j_gene: TRBJ2-5
abundance: NA
d_gene: NA
CDR3aa: CASSPLLGAAQETQYF
CDR3nt: TGTGCCAGCAGCCCCCTCTTGGGAGCGGCACAAGAGACCCAGTACTTC

v_gene: TRBV5-1
j_gene: TRBJ2-3
abundance: NA
d_gene: NA
CDR3aa: CASSSGTDTQYF
CDR3nt: TGCGCCAGCAGCTCGGGCACAGATACGCAGTATTTT

v_gene: TRBV28
j_gene: TRBJ2-7
abundance: NA
d_gene: NA
CDR3aa: CASSLAYEQYF
CDR3nt: TGTGCCAGCAGCCTCGCCTACGAGCAGTACTTC

v_gene: TRBV6-6
j_gene: TRBJ2-1
abundance: NA
d_gene: NA
CDR3aa: CASSWSTGGSYNEQFF
CDR3nt: TGTGCCAGCAGCTGGTCAACCGGGGGCTCCTACAATGAGCAGTTCTTC

v_gene: TRBV19
j_gene: TRBJ2-7
abundance: NA
d_gene: NA
CDR3aa: CASSRTWGAYEQYF
CDR3nt: TGTGCCAGTAGTCGCACATGGGGAGCCTACGAGCAGTACTTC

v_gene: TRBV7-6
j_gene: TRBJ2-1
abundance: NA
d_gene: NA
CDR3aa: CASSVSRGIWDEQFF
CDR3nt: TGTGCCAGCAGCGTATCCAGGGGAATCTGGGATGAGCAGTTCTTC

v_gene: TRBV7-9
j_gene: TRBJ2-7
abundance: once
d_gene: TRBD2
CDR3aa: CASSSSGNSYEQYF
CDR3nt: TGTGCCAGCAGCTCTAGCGGGAACTCCTACGAGCAGTACTTC